The 14 T cell receptor beta chains below all came from one sample that was sequenced in a study of T cells after yellow fever vaccination. In TCRdb, the 5' RACE reads were re-called with MiXCR into one record per CDR3 protein. Among a few hundred thousand distinct CDR3 sequences listed, about 4% were seen once. The sequenced sample was PBMCs, obtained 5 days after the yellow fever booster vaccination. The receptor set was obtained from a man younger than 35 who received the YFV17D yellow fever vaccine.

The chain combines TRBV15 with TRBJ2-1, with 7 bases matching TRBD2. In germline, CDR1 is LNHNV, CDR2 YYDKDF (reference sequence). With 3 bases clipped from V and 5 bases from J, the junction kept 4 bases outside the gene matches. The CDR3 contains 14 residues. The CDR3 DNA reads TGTGCCACCAGCAGCGGCGGGGGTAACAATGAGCAGTTCTTC. Its protein is CATSSGGGNNEQFF.

This clonotype was recorded many times. The chain combines TRBV20-1 with TRBJ2-5; D possibly corresponds to TRBD1 (6 bases). Trimming left V 4 bases short and J 5 bases short, with 17 bases between. Germline CDR1 and CDR2: DFQATT and SNEGSKA (reference sequence). The CDR3 has 14 amino acids. The CDR3 is CSATRGQASETQYF. The CDR3 region has the DNA TGCAGTGCTACCCGGGGACAAGCTAGCGAGACCCAGTACTTC.

This clonotype came up many times. V is TRBV7-6 and J is TRBJ2-1, with 9 bases fitting TRBD1. With 4 bases clipped from V and 7 bases from J, the junction kept 2 bases outside the gene matches. Germline V lookup: CDR1 SGHVS, CDR2 FNYEAQ. This CDR3 is 13 amino acids long. CDR3 in amino acids: CASSSDRGNEQFF. CDR3 bases: TGTGCCAGCAGCTCGGACAGGGGAAATGAGCAGTTCTTC.

The chain has TRBV6-5 and TRBJ2-7, with TRBD1 matching 8 bases. Germline values: CDR1 MNHEY, CDR2 SVGAGI. The V segment lost 1 base and the J segment 3 bases; nucleotides outside the gene matches: 5. The CDR3 extends over 15 amino acids. CDR3 loop: CASSYFPDRDYEQYF. CDR3 bases: TGTGCCAGCAGTTACTTTCCGGACAGGGACTACGAGCAGTACTTC.

This clonotype occurred a few times. V gene TRBV18 combines with J gene TRBJ2-1; the match to TRBD2 covers 12 bases. Trimming removed 6 bases from V and 5 bases from J; junction bases left unmatched: 11. Germline lookup yields CDR1 KGHSH and CDR2 LQKENI. This CDR3 has 17 amino acids. The DNA of the CDR3 is TGTGCCAGCTCTCAATATACTAGCGGGGGGTCCAACAATGAGCAGTTCTTC. Translated: CASSQYTSGGSNNEQFF.

This clonotype showed up just a few times. V usage is TRBV12-3 or TRBV12-4 and J usage is TRBJ2-1; D is uncertain. This CDR3 contains 12 residues. Trimming shortened V by 0 bases and J by 12 bases, and 9 bases separated the two germline ends. In DNA, the CDR3 is TGTGCCAGCAGTTTAGCGCAGGCTGGGCAGTTCTTC. Residues: CASSLAQAGQFF.

This clonotype showed up just a few times. The V call is TRBV11-2, the J call TRBJ2-3; D perhaps matches TRBD2 (6 bases). The CDR3 loop spans 12 amino acids. Germline V lookup: CDR1 SGHAT, CDR2 FQNNGV. V shed 6 bases and J shed 5 bases, with 9 bases lying between them. The CDR3 loop reads CASRLGGDTQYF. DNA for the CDR3: TGTGCCAGCAGATTGGGGGGAGATACGCAGTATTTT.

This clonotype was seen more than once but under ten times. The rearrangement links TRBV7-3 to TRBJ2-3, with 11 bases identical to TRBD2. Per the germline V gene, CDR1 is SGHTA and CDR2 is FQGTGA. Germline trimming cut 5 bases from V and 1 base from J; bases unmatched to any gene: 5. The CDR3 has 16 amino acids. The CDR3 sequence is CASSRLAGTGTDTQYF. The CDR3, as DNA: TGTGCCAGCAGCCGACTAGCGGGGACTGGCACAGATACGCAGTATTTT.

This chain joins TRBV24-1 and TRBJ1-2; D remains unclear. Trimming shortened V by 2 bases and J by 3 bases, and 15 bases separated the two germline ends. Per germline, CDR1 KGHDR and CDR2 SFDVKD. CDR3 length: 16 residues. This CDR3 reads CATSDSLGSPDYGYTF. The DNA for the CDR3 is TGTGCCACCAGTGATTCTCTGGGATCCCCCGACTATGGCTACACCTTC.

In its sample, this clonotype was seen many times. J is TRBJ1-1 and V is TRBV4-1; D remains unclear. Germline V gene data show CDR1 as MGHRA and CDR2 as YSYEKL. The length of the CDR3 is 12 residues. V was pared by 0 bases and J by 2 bases, with 1 base between. DNA for the CDR3: TGCGCCAGCAGCCAAGATAACACTGAAGCTTTCTTT. This gives the protein CASSQDNTEAFF.

This chain connects TRBV23-1 to TRBJ2-2; maybe TRBD1 (7 bases). TRBV23-1 is classed as an ORF, of uncertain function. The CDR3 is made up of 14 amino acids. Trimming took off 4 bases at V and 7 bases at J, with 13 bases between the two ends. CDR3 sequence: CASSRFQGGGELFF. In DNA, the CDR3 is TGCGCCAGCAGTCGATTCCAGGGGGGCGGGGAGCTGTTTTTT.

A few counts support this clonotype. J is TRBJ1-1 and V is TRBV6-6; the match to TRBD1 covers 9 bases. Germline-derived CDR1 and CDR2 are MNHNY and SVGAGI (reference sequence). V was clipped by 11 bases and J by 3 bases; unmatched bases: 7. This CDR3 spans 13 amino acids. The DNA of the CDR3 is TGTGCCTCAACCGGGACAGGGCACACTGAAGCTTTCTTT. Its translation: CASTGTGHTEAFF.

This clonotype occurred a few times. This sequence joins TRBV30 and TRBJ2-1; TRBD2 might be the D (5 bases). Germline V gene sequence: CDR1 GTSNPN, CDR2 SVGIG (reference sequence). With 3 bases removed from V and 6 bases from J, the gap between germline ends came to 18 bases. The CDR3 is made up of 15 amino acids. The CDR3 here is CAWSKIGLAGNEQFF. The CDR3 DNA follows: TGTGCCTGGAGCAAAATCGGACTCGCGGGCAATGAGCAGTTCTTC.

This clonotype was recorded a few times. The chain has TRBV7-9 and TRBJ2-7; D is tentatively TRBD1 or TRBD2 (5 bases each). V gave up 8 bases and J gave up 4 bases, with 15 bases separating them. The length of the CDR3 is 13 residues. The V gene's germline CDR1 is SEHNR and CDR2 FQNEAQ (reference sequence). CDR3 bases: TGTGCCAGCTCTTGGGGACCAAGATACGAGCAGTACGTC. Protein: CASSWGPRYEQYV.